This TCR beta chain was identified during a study of blood T cell repertoires in COVID-19. Across the study: The study drew acute and convalescent COVID-19 samples from the United States, Italy and Spain. Sources were T cells, B-cell-depleted T cells, or PBMCs; the material itself was cDNA or gDNA.

From germline, CDR1 is SNHLY and CDR2 FYNNEI. Trimming removed 9 bases from V and 0 bases from J; junction bases left unmatched: 11. The CDR3 runs 16 residues. Measured with immunoSEQ multiplex PCR; TCRdb has only the in-frame clones, and not every one. The data hold 65,000 to 90,000 clones, with about nine tenths observed a single time. The sequencing sample was made of peripheral blood. The chain is built from TRBV2 and TRBJ2-1; 7 nucleotides line up with TRBD2. This clonotype was obtained from a woman aged 50 to 65 with active or convalescent COVID-19. CDR3: CASNGLGNFSYNEQFF. DNA of the CDR3: TGTGCCAGTAACGGACTAGGAAATTTCTCCTACAATGAGCAGTTCTTC.